The 21 T cell receptor beta chains listed next were all sequenced from one sample in a study of T cell responses to AZD1222 COVID-19 vaccine (TCRdb year 2021). Library prep was done by the immunoSEQ multiplex PCR assay. The source is immuneACCESS, and TCRdb retained only in-frame sequences with V and J called. Part of the clones is not carried over; for the studies checked, unresolved V genes explain less than half of this, and the remainder is unexplained. The sample table contains around 100,000 clones; only one count was recorded for around nine tenths of them. The top ten constitute about 15% of the sample. This specimen's time point label, interpreted: baseline before first vaccination. The sample in question was peripheral blood, obtained on day 0 of AZD1222 vaccination. The receptors were sampled from an adult in good health.

V usage is TRBV7-9 and J usage is TRBJ2-7; D could derive from TRBD1 or TRBD2 (5 bases each). Germline V gives CDR1 SEHNR, CDR2 FQNEAQ (reference sequence). The V and J ends lost 1 base and 10 bases respectively, with 11 bases between them. The CDR3 sequence is 12 residues long. In DNA, the CDR3 is TGTGCCAGCAGCTTAGGGGACCCAGGCCAGTACTTC. Its translation is CASSLGDPGQYF.

The chain has TRBV5-6 and TRBJ1-1; the match to TRBD1 covers 7 bases. V was pared by 0 bases and J by 2 bases, with 7 bases of the junction left unmatched. Germline lookup yields CDR1 SGHDT and CDR2 YYEEEE. The CDR3 consists of 16 residues. This CDR3 is CASSLGLTGTNTEAFF. The CDR3 bases are TGTGCCAGCAGCTTGGGGTTGACAGGGACAAACACTGAAGCTTTCTTT.

The chain joins TRBV11-1 to TRBJ2-7; 10 bases line up with TRBD2. Losses at the gene ends were 3 bases for V and 2 bases for J; bases not matched to a gene: 4. From germline, CDR1 is SGHAT and CDR2 FQDESV (reference sequence). The CDR3 is made up of 15 amino acids. CDR3 amino acids: CASSLVAGGAYEQYF. The CDR3 region has the DNA TGTGCCAGCAGCTTGGTAGCGGGGGGAGCCTACGAGCAGTACTTC.

The V call is TRBV23-1, the J call TRBJ2-1; the match to TRBD2 covers 9 bases. TRBV23-1 is an ORF, with its function uncertain. After removal of 4 bases from V and 6 bases from J, the junction contained 10 bases not matched to a gene. The CDR3 sequence is 16 residues long. Written as DNA, the CDR3 is TGCGCCAGCAGTCCCCGAAACGGTAGCGGGAGCAATGAGCAGTTCTTC. Protein: CASSPRNGSGSNEQFF.

The J gene is TRBJ2-7, the V gene TRBV30, with D possibly matching TRBD2 (5 bases). CDR3 length: 14 residues. The germline V gene encodes CDR1 GTSNPN and CDR2 SVGIG (reference sequence). V lost 3 bases, J lost 2 bases, and 14 bases lay in between. As DNA, the CDR3 is TGTGCCTGGAGGGACTCCCGTGCCCCCTACGAGCAGTACTTC. This gives the protein CAWRDSRAPYEQYF.

This clone was seen just once. The V gene is TRBV5-4, the J gene TRBJ2-5; 14 bases are shared with TRBD2. The CDR3 covers 16 residues. V lost 4 bases, J lost 2 bases, and 4 bases stayed unmatched. Germline CDR1 is SGHNT and CDR2 is YYREEE (reference sequence). The CDR3 here is CASSAGTSGSQETQYF. CDR3 coding DNA: TGTGCCAGCAGCGCCGGGACTAGCGGGAGTCAAGAGACCCAGTACTTC.

This chain joins TRBV2 and TRBJ2-6; D possibly corresponds to TRBD2 (5 bases). This CDR3 spans 14 amino acids. Deletions cut 6 bases from V and 0 bases from J, with 6 bases between. Germline assignment: CDR1 SNHLY and CDR2 FYNNEI. The CDR3 DNA is TGTGCCAGCAGGGCGGGCTCTGGGGCCAACGTCCTGACTTTC. Translating it yields CASRAGSGANVLTF.

Only a few counts were recorded for this clone. The chain uses TRBV29-1 and TRBJ1-3; 8 bases fit TRBD1. The germline gives CDR1 SQVTM, CDR2 ANQGSEA. CDR3 size: 14 residues. V lost 5 bases, J lost 8 bases, and 11 bases stayed unmatched. The CDR3 sequence is CSVRDRGKRDTIYF. The DNA for the CDR3 is TGCAGCGTTCGCGACAGGGGAAAGAGGGACACCATATATTTT. The full variable domain, completed using reference TRBV29-1 and TRBJ1-3, is SAVISQKPSRDICQRGTSLTIQCQVDSQVTMMFWYRQQPGQSLTLIATANQGSEATYESGFVIDKFPISRPNLTFSTLTVSNMSPEDSSIYLCSVRDRGKRDTIYFGEGSWLTVV.

By its share, this clone is medium-sized. The rearrangement joins TRBV19 to TRBJ1-6; 9 bases are shared with TRBD1. Trimming at V came to 9 bases and at J to 10 bases, leaving 4 bases not matched to a gene. Germline V lookup: CDR1 LNHDA, CDR2 SQIVND (reference sequence). The CDR3 covers 12 residues. The CDR3 region is CASRTGVSPLHF. CDR3 bases: TGTGCCAGCAGGACAGGGGTCTCACCCCTCCACTTT.

J is TRBJ1-2 and V is TRBV28; 7 bases match TRBD1. This CDR3 comprises 13 residues. V lost 2 bases and J lost 7; bases outside the gene matches: 4. Per the germline V gene, CDR1 is MDHEN and CDR2 is SYDVKM. CDR3 loop: CASSLGQDSGYTF. CDR3 nucleotides: TGTGCCAGCAGTTTAGGACAGGATTCTGGCTACACCTTC.

This chain joins TRBV10-3 and TRBJ1-1; tentatively, D is TRBD1 (5 bases). Trimming took off 7 bases at V and 1 base at J, with 13 bases between the two ends. Germline CDR1 ENHRY, CDR2 SYGVKD. CDR3 size: 14 residues. The CDR3, as DNA: TGTGCCATCACGTCCGAAGGGGCGAACACTGAAGCTTTCTTT. Translated: CAITSEGANTEAFF.

This chain links TRBV18 with TRBJ2-4, with TRBD2 identical over 14 bases. This CDR3 is 17 amino acids long. Per germline, CDR1 KGHSH and CDR2 LQKENI. The V gene end was trimmed by 5 bases and the J gene end by 7 bases; junction bases not matched to a gene: 10. DNA for the CDR3: TGTGCCAGCTCAGATTCGACTAGCGGGAGGGCAAGGAACATTCAGTACTTC. Amino acid sequence: CASSDSTSGRARNIQYF.

This clone has just a few counts. The J gene is TRBJ1-2, the V gene TRBV6-5; 7 nucleotides match TRBD1. The CDR3 has 13 residues. Germline CDR1 and CDR2: MNHEY and SVGAGI. V lost 3 bases to trimming and J lost 6 bases; unmatched junction nucleotides: 4. Written as DNA, the CDR3 is TGTGCCAGCAGTTATGCCGGGACAGATGGCTACACCTTC. It yields the protein CASSYAGTDGYTF.

The chain carries TRBV5-1 and TRBJ1-4; 8 nucleotides align to TRBD1. The CDR3 extends over 16 amino acids. Germline CDR1 and CDR2: SGHRS and YFSETQ. With 4 bases clipped from V and 2 bases from J, the junction kept 7 bases outside the gene matches. CDR3 amino acids: CASSAKDRETNEKLFF. The CDR3 nucleotides are TGCGCCAGCAGCGCGAAGGACAGGGAGACTAATGAAAAACTGTTTTTT.

The chain carries TRBV7-2 and TRBJ1-3; no definite D call. Germline CDR1 is SGHTA and CDR2 is FQGNSA. This CDR3 has 14 amino acids. With 0 bases removed from V and 1 base from J, the gap between germline ends came to 4 bases. The CDR3 DNA reads TGTGCCAGCAGCTTAGCAGTATCTGGAAACACCATATATTTT. It encodes CASSLAVSGNTIYF.

As to this clone: The same CDR3 can be traced to other DNA sequences in this sample. The rearrangement links TRBV5-6 to TRBJ2-7; TRBD1 might be the D (6 bases). Deletions cut 0 bases from V and 5 bases from J, with 12 bases between. Germline assignment: CDR1 SGHDT and CDR2 YYEEEE. The CDR3 length is 14 residues. The CDR3 DNA reads as TGTGCCAGCAGCTTGGAACAGGGAATCCACGAGCAGTACTTC. As protein: CASSLEQGIHEQYF.

The V and J genes are TRBV6-6 and TRBJ1-3, with 9 bases that match TRBD1. CDR1 MNHNY and CDR2 SVGAGI come from the germline V gene (reference sequence). The CDR3 runs to 14 residues. V shed 5 bases, J shed 7 bases, and the junction held 6 bases outside the gene matches. The CDR3, as DNA: TGTGCCAGCAGTCTAGGGACAGGGTCCAACACCATATATTTT. This codes for CASSLGTGSNTIYF.

The chain has TRBV6-5 and TRBJ1-1; 7 bases agree with TRBD1. Germline V gene sequence: CDR1 MNHEY, CDR2 SVGAGI. V dropped 6 bases and J dropped 7; count of bases not matched to a gene: 11. This CDR3 contains 14 residues. The CDR3 bases are TGTGCCAGCAGGACCATTAACAGGGGCATTGAAGCTTTCTTT. Protein sequence: CASRTINRGIEAFF.

The V and J genes are TRBV7-3 and TRBJ1-6; D is unresolved. Germline V gene lookup returns CDR1 SGHTA and CDR2 FQGTGA. The CDR3 is 15 residues long. Trimming pared 5 bases from V and 4 bases from J, leaving 12 bases between. In DNA, the CDR3 is TGTGCCAGCAGCCGCACAGTCGATTATAATTCACCCCTCCACTTT. Its protein product is CASSRTVDYNSPLHF.

This chain links TRBV2 with TRBJ2-1; D may be TRBD1 (6 bases). Between the trimmed V and J ends, which lost 6 bases and 8 bases, there was a span of 11 bases. Germline V gene lookup returns CDR1 SNHLY and CDR2 FYNNEI. The CDR3 is 12 residues long. CDR3 loop: CASRVDRHEQFF. The CDR3, as DNA: TGTGCCAGCAGAGTAGACAGGCATGAGCAGTTCTTC.

This clone has only one observation. This rearrangement joins TRBV3-1 (or the pseudogene TRBV3-2) to TRBJ1-6; TRBD1 matches 7 bases. After removal of 3 bases from V and 8 bases from J, the junction contained 7 bases not matched to a gene. There are 15 residues in the CDR3. Germline V gene sequence: CDR1 LGHDT, CDR2 YNNKEL (reference sequence). CDR3 in DNA: TGTGCCAGCAGCCAGACTCGGGACAGAGATTCACCCCTCCACTTT. Its translation is CASSQTRDRDSPLHF.